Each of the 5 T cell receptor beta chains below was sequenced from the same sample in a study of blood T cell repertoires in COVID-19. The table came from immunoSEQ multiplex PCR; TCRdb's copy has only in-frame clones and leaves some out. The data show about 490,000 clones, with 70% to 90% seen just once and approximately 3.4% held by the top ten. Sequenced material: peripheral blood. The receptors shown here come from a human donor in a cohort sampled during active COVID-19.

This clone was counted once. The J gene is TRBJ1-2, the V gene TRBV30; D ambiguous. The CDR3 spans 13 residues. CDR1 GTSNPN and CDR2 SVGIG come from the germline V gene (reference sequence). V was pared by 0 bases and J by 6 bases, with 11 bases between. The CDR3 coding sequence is TGTGCCTGGAGTGTCTCGGGGTTGGATGGCTACACCTTC. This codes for CAWSVSGLDGYTF.

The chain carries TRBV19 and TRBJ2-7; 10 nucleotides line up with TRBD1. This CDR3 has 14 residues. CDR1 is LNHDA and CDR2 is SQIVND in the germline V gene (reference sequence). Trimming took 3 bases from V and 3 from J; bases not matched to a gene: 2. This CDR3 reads CASSIGTGDYEQYF. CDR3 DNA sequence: TGTGCCAGTAGTATCGGGACAGGGGACTACGAGCAGTACTTC.

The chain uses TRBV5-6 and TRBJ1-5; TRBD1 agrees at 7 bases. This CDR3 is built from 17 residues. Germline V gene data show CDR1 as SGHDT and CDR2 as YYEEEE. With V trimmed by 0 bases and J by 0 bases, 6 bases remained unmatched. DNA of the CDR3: TGTGCCAGCAGCTTGGGGACAGGACTAAATAGCAATCAGCCCCAGCATTTT. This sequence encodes CASSLGTGLNSNQPQHF.

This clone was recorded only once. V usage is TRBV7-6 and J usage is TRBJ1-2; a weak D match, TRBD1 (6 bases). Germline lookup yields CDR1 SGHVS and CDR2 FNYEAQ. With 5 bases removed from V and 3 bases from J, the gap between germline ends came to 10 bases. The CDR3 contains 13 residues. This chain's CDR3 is CASSAHRDYGYTF. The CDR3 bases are TGTGCCAGCAGCGCCCACAGGGACTATGGCTACACCTTC.

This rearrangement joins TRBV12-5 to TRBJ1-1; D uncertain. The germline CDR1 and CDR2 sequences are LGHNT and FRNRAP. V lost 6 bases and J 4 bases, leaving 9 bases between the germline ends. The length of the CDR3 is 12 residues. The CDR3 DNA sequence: TGTGCTAGTGGCCTAGAGGCCACTGAAGCTTTCTTT. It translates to CASGLEATEAFF.